Listed below are T cell receptor beta chains from one sample, sequenced in a study of CD8 T cells in Susac syndrome. TCRdb ran MiXCR on the immunoSEQ multiplex PCR reads and lists one entry per CDR3 protein. The repertoire holds about 2,600 distinct CDR3 sequences, with just under 75% as singletons. Sequenced: CD8+ TEMRA cells from PBMCs. The receptor set was obtained from a human donor with Susac syndrome. Both conserved end residues are part of each CDR3. A D gene is named only where the DNA matches it firmly. Some rows have no size entry. The others give once, few or many, or a class for an expanded clone.

CDR3aa	CDR3nt	v_gene	j_gene	abundance	d_gene
CASSMGTSGILYYTQYF	TGTGCCAGCAGTATGGGGACTAGCGGGATATTGTATTATACGCAGTATTTT	TRBV28	TRBJ2-3	NA	TRBD2
CASSRAGDRAYEQYF	TGTGCCAGCAGCCGGGCGGGTGACAGGGCCTACGAGCAGTACTTC	TRBV28	TRBJ2-7	large	TRBD1
CASSQEILVGSSYEQYF	TGTGCCAGCAGCCAAGAAATTCTAGTGGGCAGCTCCTACGAGCAGTACTTC	TRBV14	TRBJ2-7	few	NA
CSARATSSGDIETQYF	TGCAGTGCTAGGGCTACTAGCTCCGGAGATATAGAGACCCAGTACTTC	TRBV20-1	TRBJ2-5	NA	NA
CASSLDQGASYEQYF	TGTGCCAGCAGCTTAGACCAGGGGGCGTCCTACGAGCAGTACTTC	TRBV5-6	TRBJ2-7	few	TRBD1
CASSAGGWDSGQETQYF	TGTGCCAGCAGCGCGGGGGGGTGGGATAGCGGCCAAGAGACCCAGTACTTC	TRBV9	TRBJ2-5	NA	TRBD2
CASSQLPREGDSPLHF	TGTGCCAGCAGCCAACTACCCAGGGAAGGGGATTCACCCCTCCACTTT	TRBV14	TRBJ1-6	NA	NA
CASSQDPDRGDTEAFF	TGTGCCAGCAGCCAAGATCCGGACAGGGGGGACACTGAAGCTTTCTTT	TRBV3-1	TRBJ1-1	NA	TRBD1
CASSQEAGGTMRSVGQFF	TGCGCCAGCAGCCAAGAGGCGGGTGGTACAATGAGAAGTGTGGGGCAGTTCTTC	TRBV4-1	TRBJ2-1	NA	NA
CASSPRLGGAETQYF	TGTGCCAGCAGCCCGAGACTTGGGGGGGCGGAGACCCAGTACTTC	TRBV3-1	TRBJ2-5	NA	NA
CASKTGSWYVDEQFF	TGTGCCAGCAAGACAGGGTCGTGGTACGTGGATGAGCAGTTCTTC	TRBV5-8	TRBJ2-1	NA	TRBD1
CASSWGFWSNQPQHF	TGTGCCAGCAGCTGGGGATTTTGGAGCAATCAGCCCCAGCATTTT	TRBV5-8	TRBJ1-5	NA	NA
CASSLGSGDEAFF	TGTGCCAGCAGCTTAGGGTCAGGAGATGAAGCTTTCTTT	TRBV13	TRBJ1-1	NA	NA
CASSEGTWEYNEQFF	TGTGCCAGCAGTGAAGGGACTTGGGAGTACAATGAGCAGTTCTTC	TRBV2	TRBJ2-1	few	NA
CSAREGSGGGSTDTQYF	TGCAGTGCTAGGGAAGGGTCTGGGGGGGGAAGCACAGATACGCAGTATTTT	TRBV20-1	TRBJ2-3	NA	TRBD2
CASSLVLELDEQYF	TGTGCCAGCAGCTTAGTTCTGGAGTTGGACGAGCAGTACTTC	TRBV7-9	TRBJ2-7	NA	NA
CASSLATGGDGYTF	TGTGCCAGCAGCTTGGCGACAGGGGGGGATGGCTACACCTTC	TRBV5-6	TRBJ1-2	NA	TRBD1
CASSALQGYGYTF	TGTGCCAGCAGTGCCTTACAGGGGTATGGCTACACCTTC	TRBV27	TRBJ1-2	NA	TRBD1
CASSPSGFFYNEQFF	TGTGCCAGCAGCCCTTCCGGTTTTTTCTACAATGAGCAGTTCTTC	TRBV5-8	TRBJ2-1	NA	NA
CASSSGPATNEKLFF	TGTGCCAGCAGCTCCGGACCTGCAACTAATGAAAAACTGTTTTTT	TRBV6-1	TRBJ1-4	NA	NA
CASSLDVVPSGNTIYF	TGTGCCAGCAGCCTAGATGTAGTTCCCTCTGGAAACACCATATATTTT	TRBV3-1	TRBJ1-3	NA	NA
CAISELATPTDTQYF	TGTGCCATCAGTGAGCTCGCAACACCCACAGATACGCAGTATTTT	TRBV10-3	TRBJ2-3	NA	NA
CASSYPSGEVRGYEQYF	TGTGCCAGCAGTTACCCGAGCGGGGAGGTGCGAGGATACGAGCAGTACTTC	TRBV6-2/TRBV6-3	TRBJ2-7	NA	TRBD2
CATSDWTSGQETQYF	TGTGCCACCAGTGACTGGACTAGCGGCCAAGAGACCCAGTACTTC	TRBV24-1	TRBJ2-5	few	TRBD2
CASSLYQGWLNQPQHF	TGTGCCAGCAGCTTATATCAAGGATGGCTCAATCAGCCCCAGCATTTT	TRBV5-8	TRBJ1-5	NA	NA
CASSEGGDQPQHF	TGTGCCAGCAGTGAGGGGGGAGATCAGCCCCAGCATTTT	TRBV2	TRBJ1-5	large	NA
CASSCPTSGVYYEQFF	TGCGCCAGCAGCTGTCCGACTAGCGGGGTATACTATGAGCAGTTCTTC	TRBV5-1	TRBJ2-1	NA	TRBD2
CASSQPGPSEWTTDTQYF	TGTGCCAGCAGCCAACCCGGCCCTAGCGAGTGGACCACAGATACGCAGTATTTT	TRBV7-2	TRBJ2-3	NA	NA
CSARGRTSGAAPPNTDTQYF	TGCAGTGCTAGAGGGAGGACTAGCGGGGCGGCTCCCCCTAACACAGATACGCAGTATTTT	TRBV20-1	TRBJ2-3	NA	TRBD2
CASGLPQARYTF	TGTGCTAGTGGTTTGCCACAGGCACGCTACACCTTC	TRBV12-5	TRBJ1-2	NA	NA
CASSLAASGSTDTQYF	TGCGCCAGCAGCTTGGCCGCTAGCGGGAGCACAGATACGCAGTATTTT	TRBV5-1	TRBJ2-3	NA	TRBD2
CASSSSGGNEQFF	TGTGCCAGCAGTTCTAGCGGGGGCAATGAGCAGTTCTTC	TRBV28	TRBJ2-1	once	TRBD2
CASSLTEPPGELFF	TGCGCCAGCAGCTTGACAGAACCCCCCGGGGAGCTGTTTTTT	TRBV5-1	TRBJ2-2	NA	NA
CASSDSNSGELFF	TGTGCCAGCAGTGACTCGAATTCCGGGGAGCTGTTTTTT	TRBV6-4	TRBJ2-2	NA	NA
CASSAQNQPQHF	TGTGCCAGCAGTGCTCAGAATCAGCCCCAGCATTTT	TRBV27	TRBJ1-5	once	NA
CASSLRVAPEETQYF	TGTGCCAGCAGCCTCAGGGTGGCTCCCGAAGAGACCCAGTACTTC	TRBV3-1	TRBJ2-5	NA	NA
CASSPLISHTAYEQYF	TGTGCCAGTAGTCCCCTTATCTCCCACACAGCCTACGAGCAGTACTTC	TRBV19	TRBJ2-7	few	NA
CASSLLGFQETQYF	TGTGCCAGCAGTTTATTGGGGTTCCAAGAGACCCAGTACTTC	TRBV28	TRBJ2-5	NA	NA
CASSATSGGTDTQYF	TGTGCCAGCAGTGCCACTAGCGGGGGCACAGATACGCAGTATTTT	TRBV6-4	TRBJ2-3	once	TRBD2
CASSDAGGEYEQYF	TGTGCCAGCAGTGACGCGGGGGGGGAGTACGAGCAGTACTTC	TRBV2	TRBJ2-7	NA	TRBD2
CASSSSTSWGTDTQYF	TGTGCCAGCAGCTCATCGACATCATGGGGCACAGATACGCAGTATTTT	TRBV13	TRBJ2-3	NA	NA
CASSWTAEAFF	TGTGCCAGCAGTTGGACAGCTGAAGCTTTCTTT	TRBV6-1	TRBJ1-1	few	NA
CASSPTLLLEPIQSYEQYF	TGTGCCAGCAGTCCGACACTTCTACTGGAACCGATTCAATCTTACGAGCAGTACTTC	TRBV6-1	TRBJ2-7	NA	NA
CATSRGKSYNEQFF	TGTGCCACCAGCAGAGGGAAGTCCTACAATGAGCAGTTCTTC	TRBV15	TRBJ2-1	few	NA
CSALLGNEQFF	TGCAGTGCCTTACTAGGCAATGAGCAGTTCTTC	TRBV20-1	TRBJ2-1	NA	NA
CASSVGLAGGPYEQYF	TGTGCCAGCAGCGTGGGACTAGCGGGAGGACCCTACGAGCAGTACTTC	TRBV12-3/TRBV12-4	TRBJ2-7	NA	TRBD2
CSALSPAGGYEQYF	TGCAGCGCCCTAAGCCCAGCGGGAGGGTACGAGCAGTACTTC	TRBV29-1	TRBJ2-7	NA	TRBD2
CASSEGTSSTDTQYF	TGTGCCAGCAGTGAAGGGACTTCTAGCACAGATACGCAGTATTTT	TRBV6-4	TRBJ2-3	NA	NA
CASSGQSYEQYF	TGTGCCAGCAGCGGACAGAGCTACGAGCAGTACTTC	TRBV11-2	TRBJ2-7	once	NA
CARSLAAGGQETQYF	TGTGCCCGCAGCTTGGCGGCGGGGGGGCAAGAGACCCAGTACTTC	TRBV5-6	TRBJ2-5	large	TRBD2
CASSSGGLLSGNTIYF	TGCGCCAGCAGCTCAGGGGGCTTACTCTCCGGAAACACCATATATTTT	TRBV5-1	TRBJ1-3	NA	TRBD1
CASSVDGGLGYEQYF	TGTGCCAGCAGCGTAGATGGGGGACTCGGGTACGAGCAGTACTTC	TRBV9	TRBJ2-7	NA	NA
CASSPTTANLNTEAFF	TGCGCCAGCAGTCCGACGACAGCAAATTTGAACACTGAAGCTTTCTTT	TRBV23-1	TRBJ1-1	NA	NA
CSATRRRQGFGETQYF	TGCAGTGCTACCCGACGACGACAGGGTTTTGGGGAGACCCAGTACTTC	TRBV20-1	TRBJ2-5	NA	TRBD1
CATSRDWGNEQFF	TGTGCCACCAGCAGAGATTGGGGGAATGAGCAGTTCTTC	TRBV15	TRBJ2-1	NA	NA
CATSTEGTGELFF	TGTGCCACCAGCACGGAGGGGACCGGGGAGCTGTTTTTT	TRBV15	TRBJ2-2	few	NA
CASRGHPSTDTQYF	TGTGCCAGCAGGGGACATCCTAGCACAGATACGCAGTATTTT	TRBV12-3/TRBV12-4	TRBJ2-3	NA	NA